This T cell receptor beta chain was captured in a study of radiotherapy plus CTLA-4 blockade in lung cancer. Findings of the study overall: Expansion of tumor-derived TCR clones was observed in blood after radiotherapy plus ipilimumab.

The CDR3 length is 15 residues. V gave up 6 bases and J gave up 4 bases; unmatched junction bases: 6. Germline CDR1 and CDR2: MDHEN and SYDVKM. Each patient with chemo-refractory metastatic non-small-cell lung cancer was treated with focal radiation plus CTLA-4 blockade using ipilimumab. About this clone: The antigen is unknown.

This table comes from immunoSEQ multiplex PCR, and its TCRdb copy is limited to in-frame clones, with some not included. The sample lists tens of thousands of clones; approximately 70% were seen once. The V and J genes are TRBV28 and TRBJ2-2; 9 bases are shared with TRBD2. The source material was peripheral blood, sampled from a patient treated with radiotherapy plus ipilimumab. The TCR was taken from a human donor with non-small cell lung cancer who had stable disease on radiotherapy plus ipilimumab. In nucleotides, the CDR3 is TGTGCCAGCAGATTAGCGGGAGCGAGCACCGGGGAGCTGTTTTTT. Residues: CASRLAGASTGELFF.